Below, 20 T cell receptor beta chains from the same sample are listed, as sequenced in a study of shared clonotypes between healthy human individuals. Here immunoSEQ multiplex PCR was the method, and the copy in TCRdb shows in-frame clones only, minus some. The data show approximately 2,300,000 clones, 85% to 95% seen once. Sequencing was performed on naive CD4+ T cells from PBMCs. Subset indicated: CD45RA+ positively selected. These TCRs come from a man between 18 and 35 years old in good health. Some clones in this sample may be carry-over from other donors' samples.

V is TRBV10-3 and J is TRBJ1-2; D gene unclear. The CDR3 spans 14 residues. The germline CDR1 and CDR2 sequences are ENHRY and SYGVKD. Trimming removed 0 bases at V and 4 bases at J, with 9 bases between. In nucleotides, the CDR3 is TGTGCCATCAGTGAGTCCGGTCCCCCCTATGGCTACACCTTC. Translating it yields CAISESGPPYGYTF.

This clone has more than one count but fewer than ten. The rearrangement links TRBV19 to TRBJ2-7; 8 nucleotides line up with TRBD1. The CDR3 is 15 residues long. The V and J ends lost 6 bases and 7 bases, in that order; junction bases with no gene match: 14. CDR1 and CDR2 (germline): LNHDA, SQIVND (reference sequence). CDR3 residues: CASRRAPQGAGEQYF. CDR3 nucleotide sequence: TGTGCCAGTAGGCGAGCCCCCCAGGGGGCTGGGGAGCAGTACTTC.

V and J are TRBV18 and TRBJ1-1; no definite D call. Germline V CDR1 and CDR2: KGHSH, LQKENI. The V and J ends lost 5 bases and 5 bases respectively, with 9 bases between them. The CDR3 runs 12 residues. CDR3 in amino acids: CASSNQGTEAFF. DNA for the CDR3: TGTGCCAGCTCAAACCAAGGAACTGAAGCTTTCTTT. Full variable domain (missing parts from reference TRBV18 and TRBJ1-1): NAGVMQNPRHLVRRRGQEARLRCSPMKGHSHVYWYRQLPEEGLKFMVYLQKENIIDESGMPKERFSAEFPKEGPSILRIQQVVRGDSAAYFCASSNQGTEAFFGQGTRLTVV.

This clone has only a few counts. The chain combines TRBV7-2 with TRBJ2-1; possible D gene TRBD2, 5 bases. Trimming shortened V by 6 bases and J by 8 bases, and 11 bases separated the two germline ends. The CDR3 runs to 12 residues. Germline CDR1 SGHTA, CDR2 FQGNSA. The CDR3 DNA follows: TGTGCCAGCAGTTGGAGGCGGGATGAGCAGTTCTTC. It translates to CASSWRRDEQFF.

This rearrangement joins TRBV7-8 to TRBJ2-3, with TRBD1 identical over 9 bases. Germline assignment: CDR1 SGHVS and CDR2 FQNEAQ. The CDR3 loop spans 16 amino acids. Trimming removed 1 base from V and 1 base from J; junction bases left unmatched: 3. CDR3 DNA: TGTGCCAGCAGCTTAGTTCGGGACAGGGGCACAGATACGCAGTATTTT. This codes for CASSLVRDRGTDTQYF.

The DNA for the CDR3 is TGTGCCAGCAGCTTGGCTAGCGGGCCCAGCACAGATACGCAGTATTTT. It translates to CASSLASGPSTDTQYF. The chain links TRBV11-2 to TRBJ2-3; 8 positions match TRBD2. This CDR3 contains 16 residues. Germline-derived CDR1 and CDR2 are SGHAT and FQNNGV. Losses at the gene ends were 3 bases for V and 0 bases for J; bases not matched to a gene: 5.

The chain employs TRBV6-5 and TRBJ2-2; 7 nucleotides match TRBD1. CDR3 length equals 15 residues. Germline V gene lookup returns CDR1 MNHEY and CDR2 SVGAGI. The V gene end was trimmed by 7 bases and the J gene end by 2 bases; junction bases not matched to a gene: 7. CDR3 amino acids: CASTRTGGNTGELFF. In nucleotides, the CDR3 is TGTGCCAGCACCCGGACAGGAGGAAACACCGGGGAGCTGTTTTTT.

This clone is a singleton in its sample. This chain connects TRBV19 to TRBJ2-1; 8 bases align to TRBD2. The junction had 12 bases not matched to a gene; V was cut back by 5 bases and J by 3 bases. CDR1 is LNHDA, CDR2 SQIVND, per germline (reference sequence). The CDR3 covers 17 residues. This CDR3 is CASSRGGRGLSYNEQFF. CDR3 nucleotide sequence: TGTGCCAGTAGTCGGGGGGGCAGGGGATTGAGCTACAATGAGCAGTTCTTC.

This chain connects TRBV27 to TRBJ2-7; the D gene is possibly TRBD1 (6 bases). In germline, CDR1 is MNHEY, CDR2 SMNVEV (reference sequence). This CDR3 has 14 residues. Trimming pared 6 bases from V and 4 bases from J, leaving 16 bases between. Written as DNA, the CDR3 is TGTGCCAGCAGCCCCAGGCCGGACAGTTACGAGCAGTACTTC. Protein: CASSPRPDSYEQYF.

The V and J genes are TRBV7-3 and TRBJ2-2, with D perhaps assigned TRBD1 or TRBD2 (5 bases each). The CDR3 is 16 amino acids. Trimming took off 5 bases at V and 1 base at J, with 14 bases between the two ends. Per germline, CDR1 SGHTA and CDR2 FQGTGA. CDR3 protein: CASSRDAPGNTGELFF. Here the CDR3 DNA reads TGTGCCAGCAGCCGGGACGCCCCGGGGAACACCGGGGAGCTGTTTTTT. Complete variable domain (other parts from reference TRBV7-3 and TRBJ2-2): GAGVSQTPSNKVTEKGKYVELRCDPISGHTALYWYRQSLGQGPEFLIYFQGTGAADDSGLPNDRFFAVRPEGSVSTLKIQRTERGDSAVYLCASSRDAPGNTGELFFGEGSRLTVL.

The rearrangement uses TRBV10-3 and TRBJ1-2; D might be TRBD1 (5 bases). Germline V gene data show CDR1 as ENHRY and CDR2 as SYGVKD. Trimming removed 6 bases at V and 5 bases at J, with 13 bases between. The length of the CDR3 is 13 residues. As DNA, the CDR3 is TGTGCCATCAGCCCCGGGACGGGGTATGGCTACACCTTC. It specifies CAISPGTGYGYTF.

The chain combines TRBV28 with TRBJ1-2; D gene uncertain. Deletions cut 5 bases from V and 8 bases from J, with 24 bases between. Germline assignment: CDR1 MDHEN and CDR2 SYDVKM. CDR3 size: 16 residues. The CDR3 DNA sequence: TGTGCCAGCAGTCCCTTAGGGCGCGGACCCTCGGGGGGCTACACCTTC. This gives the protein CASSPLGRGPSGGYTF.

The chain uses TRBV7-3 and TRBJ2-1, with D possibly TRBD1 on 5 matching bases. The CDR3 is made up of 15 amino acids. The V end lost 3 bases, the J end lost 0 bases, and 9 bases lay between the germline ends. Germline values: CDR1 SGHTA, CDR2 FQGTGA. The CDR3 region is CASSFTGASYNEQFF. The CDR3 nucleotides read TGTGCCAGCAGCTTTACAGGTGCCTCCTACAATGAGCAGTTCTTC.

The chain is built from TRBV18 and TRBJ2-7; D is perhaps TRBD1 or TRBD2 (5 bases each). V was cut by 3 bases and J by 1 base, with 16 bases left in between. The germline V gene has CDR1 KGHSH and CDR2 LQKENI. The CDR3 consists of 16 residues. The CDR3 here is CASSPGTGLGSYEQYF. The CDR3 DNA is TGTGCCAGCTCACCCGGGACGGGCCTAGGGTCCTACGAGCAGTACTTC.

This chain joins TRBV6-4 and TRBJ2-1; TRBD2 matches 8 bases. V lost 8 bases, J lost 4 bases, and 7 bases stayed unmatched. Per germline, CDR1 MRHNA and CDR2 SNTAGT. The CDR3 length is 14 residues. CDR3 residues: CASQRERGYNEQFF. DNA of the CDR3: TGTGCCAGCCAGCGGGAGCGGGGGTACAATGAGCAGTTCTTC.

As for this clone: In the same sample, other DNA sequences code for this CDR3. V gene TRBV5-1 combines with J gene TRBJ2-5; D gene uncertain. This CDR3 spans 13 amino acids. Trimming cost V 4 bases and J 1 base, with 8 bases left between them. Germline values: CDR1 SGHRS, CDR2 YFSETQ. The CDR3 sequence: CASSASPQETQYF. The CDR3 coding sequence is TGCGCCAGCAGCGCGAGCCCCCAAGAGACCCAGTACTTC. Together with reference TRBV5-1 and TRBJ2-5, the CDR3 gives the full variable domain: KAGVTQTPRYLIKTRGQQVTLSCSPISGHRSVSWYQQTPGQGLQFLFEYFSETQRNKGNFPGRFSGRQFSNSRSEMNVSTLELGDSALYLCASSASPQETQYFGPGTRLLVL.

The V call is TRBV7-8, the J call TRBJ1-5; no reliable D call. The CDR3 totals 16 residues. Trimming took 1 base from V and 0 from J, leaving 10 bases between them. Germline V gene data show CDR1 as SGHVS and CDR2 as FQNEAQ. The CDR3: CASSLGVASSNQPQHF. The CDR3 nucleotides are TGTGCCAGCAGCTTAGGGGTCGCCAGTAGCAATCAGCCCCAGCATTTT.

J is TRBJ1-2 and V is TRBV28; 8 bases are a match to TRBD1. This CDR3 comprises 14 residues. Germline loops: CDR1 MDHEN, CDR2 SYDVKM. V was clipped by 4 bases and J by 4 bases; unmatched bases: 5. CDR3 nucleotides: TGTGCCAGCAGTTACGACAGGGGAGGCTATGGCTACACCTTC. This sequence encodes CASSYDRGGYGYTF.

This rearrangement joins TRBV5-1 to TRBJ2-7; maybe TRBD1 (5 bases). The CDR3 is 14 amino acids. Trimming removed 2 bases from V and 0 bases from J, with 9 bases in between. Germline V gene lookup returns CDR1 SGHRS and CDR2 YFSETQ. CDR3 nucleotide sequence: TGCGCCAGCAGCTTACAGGCTATCTCCTACGAGCAGTACTTC. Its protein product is CASSLQAISYEQYF.

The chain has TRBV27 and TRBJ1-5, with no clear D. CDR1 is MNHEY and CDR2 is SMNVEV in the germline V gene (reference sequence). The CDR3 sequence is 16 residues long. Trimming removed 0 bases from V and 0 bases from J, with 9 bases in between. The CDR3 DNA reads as TGTGCCAGCAGTTTATCTTGGGATTTTAGCAATCAGCCCCAGCATTTT. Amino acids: CASSLSWDFSNQPQHF.